These 31 T cell receptor beta chains originate from one sample sequenced in a study of shared clonotypes between healthy human individuals. Naive-designated CD8 cells lacked CD45RO, were positively enriched for CCR7, and omitted terminally differentiated effector memory CD45RA+ cells. Only in-frame clones appear in the TCRdb table, and some are missing; sequencing was by immunoSEQ multiplex PCR. The sample consists of about 2.2 million clones, about 93% of them appearing once. Sequencing was carried out using naive CD8+ T cells from PBMCs. The origin of the receptors is a young man in good health. Some clones in this sample may be carry-over from other donors' samples.

This clone was seen only a few times. V gene TRBV7-2 combines with J gene TRBJ1-1; possibly TRBD1 for D (6 bases). V lost 2 bases to trimming and J lost 1 base, with 14 bases between them. CDR3 length: 16 residues. Germline V gene lookup returns CDR1 SGHTA and CDR2 FQGNSA. CDR3 residues: CASSLPRGSANTEAFF. DNA for the CDR3: TGTGCCAGCAGCTTACCCAGGGGTTCTGCGAACACTGAAGCTTTCTTT.

V and J are TRBV6-1 and TRBJ1-2; D is ambiguous. Per germline, CDR1 MNHNS and CDR2 SASEGT. This CDR3 comprises 15 residues. V lost 3 bases to trimming and J lost 4 bases, with 15 bases between them. In DNA, the CDR3 is TGTGCCAGCAGTGATATAGCCTCCTACTCCTATGGCTACACCTTC. Protein: CASSDIASYSYGYTF.

J is TRBJ2-1 and V is TRBV9; 9 nucleotides line up with TRBD2. Germline loops: CDR1 SGDLS, CDR2 YYNGEE. This CDR3 has 17 amino acids. V shed 5 bases, J shed 7 bases, and the junction held 16 bases outside the gene matches. CDR3 bases: TGTGCCAGCAGTAACCCTAGGGGGCGGGAGGGCCGGAATGAGCAGTTCTTC. The encoded protein is CASSNPRGREGRNEQFF.

The chain carries TRBV5-8 and TRBJ2-7; 8 nucleotides agree with TRBD1. This CDR3 has 14 residues. CDR1 and CDR2 (germline): SGHTS, YDEGEE. V was clipped by 4 bases and J by 2 bases; unmatched bases: 5. The CDR3 region has the DNA TGTGCCAGCAGCACGGGACAGGCAACCTACGAGCAGTACTTC. Encoded protein: CASSTGQATYEQYF.

CDR3 bases: TGTGCCACCGGGCGCACAGATACGCAGTATTTT. As protein: CATGRTDTQYF. J is TRBJ2-3 and V is TRBV6-1; D remains unclear. The CDR3 spans 11 residues. Germline CDR1 is MNHNS and CDR2 is SASEGT. Trimming left V 10 bases short and J 1 base short, with 6 bases between.

The rearrangement joins TRBV11-3 to TRBJ2-1; no clear D. Trimming pared 6 bases from V and 10 bases from J, leaving 10 bases between. CDR1 SGHNT and CDR2 YENEEA come from the germline V gene. The CDR3 has 11 amino acids. CDR3 nucleotides: TGTGCCAGCAGAGGGTTGGGAGAGCAGTTCTTC. Amino acid sequence: CASRGLGEQFF.

V and J are TRBV5-1 and TRBJ2-7; unclear D gene. Germline V gene data show CDR1 as SGHRS and CDR2 as YFSETQ. CDR3 size: 15 residues. V gave up 1 base and J gave up 0 bases, with 11 bases separating them. This chain's CDR3 is CASSLQATSSYEQYF. The CDR3 nucleotides read TGCGCCAGCAGCTTGCAAGCGACGAGCTCCTACGAGCAGTACTTC.

The gene calls are TRBV7-8 and TRBJ1-1, with D possibly TRBD1 on 5 matching bases. V was pared by 5 bases and J by 1 base, with 14 bases between. The CDR3 is made up of 15 amino acids. Germline CDR1 and CDR2: SGHVS and FQNEAQ. This CDR3 reads CASSPMRGRNTEAFF. Written as DNA, the CDR3 is TGTGCCAGCAGCCCTATGCGGGGCCGGAACACTGAAGCTTTCTTT.

This clone has only a few counts. V gene TRBV20-1 combines with J gene TRBJ1-1; no firm D call. With 3 bases removed from V and 5 bases from J, the gap between germline ends came to 4 bases. The germline gives CDR1 DFQATT, CDR2 SNEGSKA (reference sequence). The CDR3 sequence is 10 residues long. As DNA, the CDR3 is TGCAGTGCTAGTGGAACTGAAGCTTTCTTT. Amino acid sequence: CSASGTEAFF.

V gene TRBV7-9 combines with J gene TRBJ2-5; D perhaps matches TRBD2 (6 bases). Germline-derived CDR1 and CDR2 are SEHNR and FQNEAQ (reference sequence). The length of the CDR3 is 13 residues. V lost 6 bases and J 5 bases, leaving 13 bases between the germline ends. In nucleotides, the CDR3 is TGTGCCAGCAGGGGAGGAGCGAGGGAGACCCAGTACTTC. It specifies CASRGGARETQYF. Drawing the rest from reference TRBV7-9 and TRBJ2-5, the complete variable domain is DTGVSQNPRHKITKRGQNVTFRCDPISEHNRLYWYRQTLGQGPEFLTYFQNEAQLEKSRLLSDRFSAERPKGSFSTLEIQRTEQGDSAMYLCASRGGARETQYFGPGTRLLVL.

This sequence joins TRBV7-9 and TRBJ2-1; D is undetermined. Germline values: CDR1 SEHNR, CDR2 FQNEAQ (reference sequence). There are 15 residues in the CDR3. V lost 3 bases, J lost 1 base, and 10 bases lay in between. CDR3 sequence (DNA): TGTGCCAGCAGCTTCACAGAGAGGTCCTACAATGAGCAGTTCTTC. It translates to CASSFTERSYNEQFF.

The J gene is TRBJ2-1, the V gene TRBV4-3; 10 bases match TRBD2. The CDR3 is 16 amino acids. The V gene end was trimmed by 1 base and the J gene end by 8 bases; junction bases not matched to a gene: 8. Germline values: CDR1 LGHNA, CDR2 YSLEER. The DNA of the CDR3 is TGCGCCAGCAGCCAAGTCGATAGCGGGAGGTTCGATGAGCAGTTCTTC. It codes for CASSQVDSGRFDEQFF.

The chain links TRBV19 to TRBJ2-1, with D perhaps TRBD2 (6 bases). Trimming left V 3 bases short and J 12 bases short, with 27 bases between. The CDR3 sequence is 17 residues long. The germline V gene has CDR1 LNHDA and CDR2 SQIVND (reference sequence). The DNA for the CDR3 is TGTGCCAGTAGTATCCCCGCGGTTGGGGGGAAGTTTGGTGGGCAGTTCTTC. It yields the protein CASSIPAVGGKFGGQFF.

CDR3 residues: CASSSGQINQPQHF. In DNA, the CDR3 is TGTGCCAGCAGCTCGGGACAGATCAATCAGCCCCAGCATTTT. V and J are TRBV7-8 and TRBJ1-5; TRBD1 agrees at 7 bases. The length of the CDR3 is 14 residues. Germline V gene lookup returns CDR1 SGHVS and CDR2 FQNEAQ. Trimming cost V 4 bases and J 3 bases; bases outside gene matches: 3.

The genes are TRBV7-2 and TRBJ2-1; TRBD1 matches at 7 bases. The CDR3 totals 14 residues. Germline trimming cut 6 bases from V and 6 bases from J; bases unmatched to any gene: 8. Germline V CDR1 and CDR2: SGHTA, FQGNSA. The CDR3 sequence: CASRVTGLVNEQFF. The CDR3 DNA sequence: TGTGCCAGCAGGGTGACAGGGTTAGTCAATGAGCAGTTCTTC.

The chain couples TRBV4-1 to TRBJ2-5; 8 bases match TRBD2. This CDR3 contains 18 residues. After removal of 0 bases from V and 0 bases from J, the junction contained 9 bases not matched to a gene. Germline V gene sequence: CDR1 MGHRA, CDR2 YSYEKL. CDR3 region: CASSQDLSAGVYQETQYF. CDR3 coding DNA: TGCGCCAGCAGCCAAGATCTATCAGCGGGAGTGTACCAAGAGACCCAGTACTTC.

CDR3 sequence: CASSIGGQQPQHF. In nucleotides, the CDR3 is TGTGCCAGTAGTATCGGGGGACAGCAGCCCCAGCATTTT. J is TRBJ1-5 and V is TRBV19, with 7 bases that match TRBD1. Germline V gene lookup returns CDR1 LNHDA and CDR2 SQIVND (reference sequence). This CDR3 has 13 residues. The V segment lost 3 bases and the J segment 7 bases; nucleotides outside the gene matches: 3.

The gene calls are TRBV27 and TRBJ1-5; D perhaps matches TRBD1 (5 bases). Germline V gives CDR1 MNHEY, CDR2 SMNVEV (reference sequence). Trimming took off 4 bases at V and 11 bases at J, with 15 bases between the two ends. This CDR3 is 13 amino acids long. The CDR3 sequence is CASSSGTVGAQHF. The CDR3 region has the DNA TGTGCCAGCAGTTCGGGGACTGTCGGGGCCCAGCATTTT.

The rearrangement joins TRBV5-7 to TRBJ2-3, with D uncertain. TRBV5-7 is sorted into the ORF group, with uncertain function. With 3 bases removed from V and 0 bases from J, the gap between germline ends came to 5 bases. The CDR3 spans 13 residues. CDR3: CASSWISTDTQYF. As DNA, the CDR3 is TGTGCCAGCAGCTGGATCAGCACAGATACGCAGTATTTT.

Comments on this clone: Its ends do not fully match the called genes, so a read error is possible. The V gene is TRBV19, the J gene TRBJ1-3, with no clear D. The CDR3 sequence is 14 residues long. Germline loops: CDR1 LNHDA, CDR2 SQIVND (reference sequence). This chain's CDR3 is CASNTRGSGDTIYF. The CDR3 coding sequence is TGTGCCAGTAACACCCGAGGCTCTGGAGACACCATATATTTT.

The J gene is TRBJ2-7, the V gene TRBV5-4, with D possibly matching TRBD1 (6 bases). Per the germline V gene, CDR1 is SGHNT and CDR2 is YYREEE (reference sequence). The CDR3 is 11 amino acids. V lost 3 bases to trimming and J lost 6 bases, with 7 bases between them. DNA of the CDR3: TGTGCCAGCAGCTCACAGGGCGAGCAGTACTTC. Translated, it gives CASSSQGEQYF. Full variable domain (rest looked up from reference TRBV5-4 and TRBJ2-7): ETGVTQSPTHLIKTRGQQVTLRCSSQSGHNTVSWYQQALGQGPQFIFQYYREEENGRGNFPPRFSGLQFPNYSSELNVNALELDDSALYLCASSSQGEQYFGPGTRLTVT.

The chain couples TRBV27 to TRBJ2-7; a weak D match, TRBD2 (6 bases). The germline V and J ends were trimmed by 6 bases and 1 base, with 16 bases remaining between them. CDR1 is MNHEY and CDR2 is SMNVEV in the germline V gene (reference sequence). This CDR3 has 15 residues. The CDR3 DNA reads as TGTGCCAGCAGCGAAGTCAAAGGAGGGTCCTACGAGCAGTACTTC. It codes for CASSEVKGGSYEQYF.

This rearrangement joins TRBV10-3 to TRBJ2-5; 9 bases align to TRBD1. Germline lookup yields CDR1 ENHRY and CDR2 SYGVKD. CDR3 length: 15 residues. The V segment lost 6 bases and the J segment 3 bases; nucleotides outside the gene matches: 8. This chain's CDR3 is CAISPDWTGEETQYF. The CDR3, as DNA: TGTGCCATCAGCCCGGATTGGACAGGGGAAGAGACCCAGTACTTC.

This chain joins TRBV7-2 and TRBJ2-3; 8 bases fit TRBD2. The trim removed 3 bases at V and 5 bases at J, leaving 4 bases unmatched. The germline CDR1 and CDR2 sequences are SGHTA and FQGNSA. The CDR3 is made up of 14 amino acids. The CDR3 loop reads CASSFAGGGDTQYF. DNA for the CDR3: TGTGCCAGCAGCTTTGCGGGGGGCGGAGATACGCAGTATTTT.

The rearrangement uses TRBV14 and TRBJ1-2; D gene ambiguous. Looked up from germline, CDR1 is SGHDN and CDR2 is FVKESK. There are 13 residues in the CDR3. V lost 1 base, J lost 4 bases, and 7 bases lay in between. The CDR3 nucleotides are TGTGCCAGCAGCCAAGTGGGAAGCTATGGCTACACCTTC. This sequence encodes CASSQVGSYGYTF.

The V and J genes are TRBV27 and TRBJ2-1, with TRBD2 identical over 10 bases. The CDR3 is 15 amino acids. V shed 4 bases and J 10 bases; nucleotides not matched to a gene: 10. Germline CDR1 reads MNHEY; CDR2 reads SMNVEV (reference sequence). The CDR3 spells CASSYLLAGAVEQFF. CDR3 DNA: TGTGCCAGCAGTTATCTCCTAGCGGGAGCGGTCGAGCAGTTCTTC.

The rearrangement links TRBV7-6 to TRBJ2-5, with D unresolved. Germline V lookup: CDR1 SGHVS, CDR2 FNYEAQ. The CDR3 has 12 residues. V was pared by 4 bases and J by 5 bases, with 8 bases between. In nucleotides, the CDR3 is TGTGCCAGCAGCTCCGTAGAGGAGACCCAGTACTTC. It encodes CASSSVEETQYF.

V gene TRBV6-5 combines with J gene TRBJ2-5; D may correspond to TRBD1 or TRBD2 (6 bases each). Trimming left V 5 bases short and J 3 bases short, with 13 bases between. Germline CDR1 reads MNHEY; CDR2 reads SVGAGI. There are 14 residues in the CDR3. CDR3 DNA: TGTGCCAGCAGTAGGGGGGACCCTAAAGAGACCCAGTACTTC. This encodes CASSRGDPKETQYF.

CDR3 DNA: TGTGCCAGCAGCAAAGGGGTTGGCGGATGGGACTACGAGCAGTACTTC. It specifies CASSKGVGGWDYEQYF. The chain couples TRBV7-9 to TRBJ2-7; TRBD1 is a possible D gene (5 bases). Trimming took 5 bases from V and 3 from J, leaving 20 bases between them. CDR3 length: 16 residues. Germline lookup yields CDR1 SEHNR and CDR2 FQNEAQ (reference sequence).

The J gene is TRBJ2-1, the V gene TRBV7-2, with TRBD1 identical over 9 bases. This CDR3 comprises 14 residues. V trimming: 5 bases; J trimming: 10 bases; junction bases outside the gene matches: 9. The germline CDR1 and CDR2 sequences are SGHTA and FQGNSA. The CDR3 DNA follows: TGTGCCAGCAGCCGGGACAGGGTGGGTTCGGAGCAGTTCTTC. It translates to CASSRDRVGSEQFF.

As to this clone: This sample also contains other DNA sequences that code for the same CDR3. DNA for the CDR3: TGCGCCAGCAGTTTTGGGCCTAGCACAGATACGCAGTATTTT. Protein product: CASSFGPSTDTQYF. The chain employs TRBV5-1 and TRBJ2-3; D ambiguous. CDR3 length: 14 residues. The V end lost 5 bases, the J end lost 0 bases, and 10 bases lay between the germline ends. The V gene's germline CDR1 is SGHRS and CDR2 YFSETQ.